Below are 2 T cell receptor beta chains sequenced from a single sample in a study of cytomegalovirus exposure and HLA in healthy donors. PCR was performed using 60 Vbeta and 13 Jbeta primers. Data came from immunoSEQ multiplex PCR; TCRdb stores just in-frame clones and leaves some out. The sample shows about 83,000 clones, 60% to 80% of them seen only once. The sample taken for sequencing was PBMCs. The source is a man aged 60-69 years in good health and CMV-seronegative.

The chain carries TRBV6-1 and TRBJ2-2; no definite D call. CDR1 is MNHNS and CDR2 is SASEGT in the germline V gene. The ends were cut back, 4 bases at V and 4 bases at J, with 7 bases in the middle. This CDR3 comprises 13 residues. The CDR3 DNA is TGTGCCAGCAGTGCTTTCGTCACCGGGGAGCTGTTTTTT. Its protein is CASSAFVTGELFF.

There are a few counts of this clone. The V gene is TRBV7-9, the J gene TRBJ1-2, with TRBD1 matching 12 bases. Germline V gene data show CDR1 as SEHNR and CDR2 as FQNEAQ (reference sequence). The CDR3 covers 16 residues. With 0 bases clipped from V and 7 bases from J, the junction kept 6 bases outside the gene matches. Written as DNA, the CDR3 is TGTGCCAGCAGCTTAGCGGGACAGGGGGCGCTTTCTGGCTACACCTTC. Amino acids: CASSLAGQGALSGYTF.